This TCR beta chain was found in a study of T cells in pancreatic ductal adenocarcinoma. On this clone: Its antigen is undetermined.

No neoadjuvant therapy was given to the selected pancreatic ductal adenocarcinoma patients before their surgery. Study-level results: Comparisons of tumor and blood clonality may show falsely lower tumor diversity. Tumor and blood clonality did not differ significantly, about 0.11 versus 0.078. Tumor samples had fewer productive templates and around 7.2-fold fewer unique clonotypes than blood.

Per germline, CDR1 GTSNPN and CDR2 SVGIG (reference sequence). The CDR3 totals 16 residues. V was clipped by 2 bases and J by 0 bases, with 14 bases between them. Measured with immunoSEQ multiplex PCR; TCRdb has only the in-frame clones, and not every one. The sample has approximately 97,000 clones, about 95% seen once; the top ten hold 3.1%. The sequencing sample was made of PBMCs. The V and J genes are TRBV30 and TRBJ1-3; tentative D call: TRBD1 (5 bases). This sequence originates from a human donor with pancreatic ductal adenocarcinoma. The CDR3 loop is CAWSRGKLNSGNTIYF. The CDR3, as DNA: TGTGCCTGGAGTAGGGGCAAACTGAACTCTGGAAACACCATATATTTT. The whole variable domain, filled in from reference TRBV30 and TRBJ1-3, reads SQTIHQWPATLVQPVGSPLSLECTVEGTSNPNLYWYRQAAGRGLQLLFYSVGIGQISSEVPQNLSASRPQDRQFILSSKKLLLSDSGFYLCAWSRGKLNSGNTIYFGEGSWLTVV.